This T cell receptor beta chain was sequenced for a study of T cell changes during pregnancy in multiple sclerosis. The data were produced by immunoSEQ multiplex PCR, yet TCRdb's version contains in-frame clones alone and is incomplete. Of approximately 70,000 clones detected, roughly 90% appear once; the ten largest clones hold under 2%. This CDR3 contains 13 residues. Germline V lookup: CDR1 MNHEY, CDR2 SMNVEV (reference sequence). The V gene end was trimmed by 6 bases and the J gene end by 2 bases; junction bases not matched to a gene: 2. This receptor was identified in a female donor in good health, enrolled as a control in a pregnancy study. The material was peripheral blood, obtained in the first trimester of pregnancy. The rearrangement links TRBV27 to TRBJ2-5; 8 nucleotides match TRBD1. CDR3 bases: TGTGCCAGCAGGTGGACAGGGCAAGAGACCCAGTACTTC. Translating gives CASRWTGQETQYF.